These 30 T cell receptor beta chains were sequenced from one sample in a study of blood T cell repertoires in COVID-19. Repertoires were generated with immunoSEQ multiplex PCR, while TCRdb's copy carries only in-frame clones and drops some. The repertoire has approximately 160,000 clones, around four fifths of them found once; the top ten carry under 4.5%. The specimen sequenced was PBMCs or T cells enriched from blood (not recorded which). The origin of the receptors is a woman aged 45-65 years who had recovered from COVID-19.

The chain uses TRBV9 and TRBJ2-1; 10 bases agree with TRBD1. Germline trimming cut 4 bases from V and 4 bases from J; bases unmatched to any gene: 8. Looked up from germline, CDR1 is SGDLS and CDR2 is YYNGEE. The CDR3 runs 16 residues. The CDR3 loop reads CASSRDRGSLYNEQFF. DNA of the CDR3: TGTGCCAGCAGCCGGGACAGGGGTTCCCTTTACAATGAGCAGTTCTTC.

This rearrangement joins TRBV11-2 to TRBJ2-4; 8 nucleotides line up with TRBD1. The CDR3 is 19 amino acids. J lost 0 bases, V lost 5 bases, and 15 bases had no gene match. Germline V gene sequence: CDR1 SGHAT, CDR2 FQNNGV. The DNA for the CDR3 is TGTGCCAGCAGCCGTCCACAGGGGGACATGACACTAGCCAAAAACATTCAGTACTTC. Protein product: CASSRPQGDMTLAKNIQYF.

The genes are TRBV27 and TRBJ1-2, with D unresolved. The CDR3 is made up of 14 amino acids. Germline V gives CDR1 MNHEY, CDR2 SMNVEV (reference sequence). The germline V and J ends were trimmed by 5 bases and 5 bases, with 15 bases remaining between them. As DNA, the CDR3 is TGTGCCAGCAGTCCCTCCGGTGTAGAGTATGGCTACACCTTC. It translates to CASSPSGVEYGYTF.

The V and J genes are TRBV28 and TRBJ2-7; a possible D gene is TRBD1 (5 bases). The CDR3 contains 14 residues. Germline CDR1 MDHEN, CDR2 SYDVKM. The V end lost 6 bases, the J end lost 2 bases, and 14 bases lay between the germline ends. The CDR3 DNA reads as TGTGCCAGCAGATCATCGACAGCGCCCTACGAGCAGTACGTC. Its translation: CASRSSTAPYEQYV.

The chain joins TRBV6-5 to TRBJ1-6; no clear D. Deletions cut 2 bases from V and 6 bases from J, with 11 bases between. This CDR3 is 15 amino acids long. CDR1 is MNHEY, CDR2 SVGAGI, per germline. In DNA, the CDR3 is TGTGCCAGCAGTTACGAGGTCAGACCTAATTCACCCCTCCACTTT. This translates into CASSYEVRPNSPLHF.

The chain links TRBV25-1 to TRBJ1-1, with TRBD1 matching 10 bases. V dropped 10 bases and J dropped 11; count of bases not matched to a gene: 22. Germline CDR1 and CDR2: MGHDK and SYGVNS. CDR3 length: 16 residues. Written as DNA, the CDR3 is TGTGCCACCCCCCCCGGGACAGGGGCACTTAGTTTTAAGGCTTTCTTT. Translated, it gives CATPPGTGALSFKAFF.

The V call is TRBV30, the J call TRBJ2-1; D possibly corresponds to TRBD2 (5 bases). Germline V lookup: CDR1 GTSNPN, CDR2 SVGIG (reference sequence). The length of the CDR3 is 15 residues. With 0 bases removed from V and 3 bases from J, the gap between germline ends came to 12 bases. The CDR3 spells CAWSVYADYYNEQFF. The CDR3, as DNA: TGTGCCTGGAGTGTATATGCAGACTACTACAATGAGCAGTTCTTC.

J is TRBJ1-1 and V is TRBV2, with 9 nucleotides matching TRBD1. V shed 5 bases, J shed 5 bases, and the junction held 6 bases outside the gene matches. This CDR3 has 14 residues. The germline V gene encodes CDR1 SNHLY and CDR2 FYNNEI. The CDR3 here is CASSSTGGETEAFF. The DNA for the CDR3 is TGTGCCAGCAGTTCGACAGGGGGAGAGACTGAAGCTTTCTTT.

The chain links TRBV9 to TRBJ2-5; no reliable D call. Trimming pared 4 bases from V and 5 bases from J, leaving 12 bases between. The length of the CDR3 is 13 residues. Germline V gene data show CDR1 as SGDLS and CDR2 as YYNGEE. The CDR3 is CASSPALLETQYF. The CDR3 DNA is TGTGCCAGCAGCCCCGCGCTATTGGAGACCCAGTACTTC.

The table lists this clone with a count of one. CDR3 bases: TGTGCCAGCAGCTTAGCGCGGGCAGGGACCCAGTACTTC. Amino acid sequence: CASSLARAGTQYF. This chain links TRBV7-3 with TRBJ2-5, with D perhaps matching TRBD2 (5 bases). The CDR3 has 13 residues. Germline-derived CDR1 and CDR2 are SGHTA and FQGTGA. V was cut by 2 bases and J by 7 bases, with 11 bases left in between.

Here the CDR3 reads CASSEGQGDKLFF. In nucleotides, the CDR3 is TGTGCCAGCAGCGAGGGACAAGGTGATAAACTGTTTTTT. This chain uses TRBV6-5 with TRBJ1-4; possible D gene TRBD1, 6 bases. The germline V and J ends were trimmed by 6 bases and 11 bases, with 16 bases remaining between them. CDR1 and CDR2 (germline): MNHEY, SVGAGI. The CDR3 is 13 residues long.

The chain employs TRBV13 and TRBJ1-1; D is ambiguous. The CDR3 runs 15 residues. V lost 2 bases and J 0 bases, leaving 10 bases between the germline ends. The germline CDR1 and CDR2 sequences are PRHDT and FYEKMQ (reference sequence). For the CDR3, the DNA is TGTGCCAGCAGCTTATTCCACGGGATGAACACTGAAGCTTTCTTT. Encoded protein: CASSLFHGMNTEAFF.

The chain recombines TRBV28 with TRBJ2-6; maybe TRBD1 (5 bases). The V end lost 6 bases, the J end lost 1 base, and 10 bases lay between the germline ends. The CDR3 runs 15 residues. From germline, CDR1 is MDHEN and CDR2 SYDVKM. CDR3 nucleotide sequence: TGTGCCAGCAGCCTGACAGTTTCTGGGGCCAACGTCCTGACTTTC. As protein: CASSLTVSGANVLTF.

V and J are TRBV10-3 and TRBJ1-2; no clear D. V was clipped by 3 bases and J by 5 bases, with 7 bases between them. Germline V gene sequence: CDR1 ENHRY, CDR2 SYGVKD. This CDR3 has 12 residues. In nucleotides, the CDR3 is TGTGCCATCAGTGACGGGTTTTATGGCTACACCTTC. Its protein product is CAISDGFYGYTF.

V gene TRBV11-3 combines with J gene TRBJ2-1; 8 nucleotides align to TRBD2. V shed 5 bases, J shed 3 bases, and the junction held 6 bases outside the gene matches. CDR1 and CDR2 from the germline V gene are SGHNT and YENEEA. CDR3 length: 15 amino acids. The CDR3 DNA sequence: TGTGCCAGCAGCCCCGGGGGGGGCCGCTACAATGAGCAGTTCTTC. This gives the protein CASSPGGGRYNEQFF.

The chain uses TRBV6-2 or TRBV6-3 and TRBJ2-7; 7 bases line up with TRBD1. Germline-derived CDR1 and CDR2 are MNHEY and SVGEGT. With V trimmed by 4 bases and J by 6 bases, 6 bases remained unmatched. The CDR3 covers 13 residues. CDR3 nucleotides: TGTGCCAGCAGTTGGACAGGCCTCGGCGAGCAGTACGTC. This encodes CASSWTGLGEQYV.

This rearrangement joins TRBV25-1 to TRBJ1-4; D remains unclear. The V gene lost 3 bases and the J gene lost 8 bases, with 13 bases spanning the gap. This CDR3 has 14 amino acids. Germline loops: CDR1 MGHDK, CDR2 SYGVNS. CDR3 amino acids: CASSELSSGEKLFF. DNA of the CDR3: TGTGCCAGCAGTGAGTTGTCCTCGGGGGAAAAACTGTTTTTT.

The V gene is TRBV6-5, the J gene TRBJ2-5; weak D call: TRBD1 (6 bases). The germline V and J ends were trimmed by 3 bases and 3 bases, with 11 bases remaining between them. Germline CDR1 MNHEY, CDR2 SVGAGI. The CDR3 contains 14 residues. Written as DNA, the CDR3 is TGTGCCAGCAGTTATGGGACACCCAAAGAGACCCAGTACTTC. This gives the protein CASSYGTPKETQYF.

The chain carries TRBV5-1 and TRBJ1-1; TRBD1 is a possible D gene (5 bases). Per germline, CDR1 SGHRS and CDR2 YFSETQ. The CDR3 spans 13 residues. V lost 5 bases and J 2 bases, leaving 10 bases between the germline ends. CDR3 region: CASRARANTEAFF. The CDR3 bases are TGCGCCAGCAGGGCCAGGGCCAACACTGAAGCTTTCTTT.

The chain recombines TRBV9 with TRBJ1-6, with 7 bases matching TRBD1. Trimming took 4 bases from V and 8 from J; bases not matched to a gene: 6. The CDR3 has 14 amino acids. The germline V gene has CDR1 SGDLS and CDR2 YYNGEE. The chain's CDR3 is CASSSFRGDSPLHF. The CDR3 DNA is TGTGCCAGCAGCTCATTCAGGGGGGATTCACCCCTCCACTTT.

The rearrangement uses TRBV11-2 and TRBJ2-5, with 10 bases matching TRBD1. This CDR3 has 15 residues. J lost 1 base, V lost 5 bases, and 4 bases had no gene match. Germline values: CDR1 SGHAT, CDR2 FQNNGV. The CDR3 protein is CASSTRTGGQETQYF. CDR3 DNA: TGTGCCAGCAGCACCCGGACAGGGGGCCAAGAGACCCAGTACTTC. Full variable domain (rest looked up from reference TRBV11-2 and TRBJ2-5): EAGVAQSPRYKIIEKRQSVAFWCNPISGHATLYWYQQILGQGPKLLIQFQNNGVVDDSQLPKDRFSAERLKGVDSTLKIQPAKLEDSAVYLCASSTRTGGQETQYFGPGTRLLVL.

This clone was detected only once. This chain uses TRBV18 with TRBJ2-3; the D is unclear. This CDR3 spans 12 amino acids. The V end lost 2 bases, the J end lost 4 bases, and 4 bases lay between the germline ends. Germline CDR1 KGHSH, CDR2 LQKENI. CDR3 DNA sequence: TGTGCCAGCTCACCATATTCAGATACGCAGTATTTT. This sequence encodes CASSPYSDTQYF.

The gene calls are TRBV12-3 or TRBV12-4 and TRBJ1-1; the D is unclear. The V end was cut by 1 base, the J end by 1 base, with 4 bases between. The CDR3 extends over 13 amino acids. The CDR3 spells CASSLGKNTEAFF. Written as DNA, the CDR3 is TGTGCCAGCAGTTTAGGTAAGAACACTGAAGCTTTCTTT.

The chain has TRBV29-1 and TRBJ1-3; D unresolved. The germline V gene encodes CDR1 SQVTM and CDR2 ANQGSEA. Between the trimmed V and J ends, which lost 4 bases and 0 bases, there was a span of 7 bases. CDR3 length: 13 amino acids. For the CDR3, the DNA is TGCAGCGTTGCTCGGGACTCTGGAAACACCATATATTTT. Protein product: CSVARDSGNTIYF.

The CDR3 loop reads CASSAGQGPKTQYF. For the CDR3, the DNA is TGTGCCAGCAGCGCCGGACAGGGCCCCAAGACCCAGTACTTC. The rearrangement uses TRBV7-2 and TRBJ2-5, with 8 bases aligning to TRBD1. J was trimmed by 6 bases and V by 5 bases; bases with no gene match: 8. Germline V gene sequence: CDR1 SGHTA, CDR2 FQGNSA. The CDR3 spans 14 residues.

As regards this clone: Other nucleotide sequences in the sample specify the same CDR3. The V call is TRBV12-3 or TRBV12-4, the J call TRBJ2-5; D is unclear. The CDR3 sequence is 12 residues long. Trimming left V 3 bases short and J 4 bases short, with 6 bases between. DNA of the CDR3: TGTGCCAGCAGTTTCAGTTCAGAGACCCAGTACTTC. Encoded protein: CASSFSSETQYF.

The chain carries TRBV7-9 and TRBJ2-7, with 7 positions matching TRBD2. Germline V gives CDR1 SEHNR, CDR2 FQNEAQ (reference sequence). V was pared by 6 bases and J by 7 bases, with 12 bases of the junction left unmatched. CDR3 size: 14 residues. The CDR3 spells CASRPSGTYGEQYV. CDR3 DNA sequence: TGTGCCAGCAGACCTAGCGGAACCTATGGGGAGCAGTACGTC.

The CDR3 loop is CASSLAGGNTEAFF. CDR3 coding DNA: TGCGCCAGCAGCTTGGCCGGGGGGAACACTGAAGCTTTCTTT. The rearrangement joins TRBV5-1 to TRBJ1-1; TRBD1 might be the D (5 bases). V was cut by 0 bases and J by 1 base, with 7 bases left in between. The CDR3 contains 14 residues. Germline assignment: CDR1 SGHRS and CDR2 YFSETQ.

This clone came up once. The chain recombines TRBV6-2 or TRBV6-3 with TRBJ1-6; D is possibly TRBD1 (5 bases). The germline CDR1 and CDR2 sequences are MNHEY and SVGEGT. With 6 bases removed from V and 4 bases from J, the gap between germline ends came to 16 bases. This CDR3 is built from 16 residues. CDR3 nucleotides: TGTGCCAGCAGCCTCCTGGGTGACAGATATAATTCACCCCTCCACTTT. Translating it yields CASSLLGDRYNSPLHF.

Details on this clone: In the same sample, other DNA sequences code for this CDR3. The chain uses TRBV5-1 and TRBJ2-1; 8 bases fit TRBD1. J gave up 4 bases and V 5 bases, and 5 bases lay outside the gene matches. The CDR3 spans 14 residues. Germline V gene data show CDR1 as SGHRS and CDR2 as YFSETQ. In DNA, the CDR3 is TGCGCCAGCAGTCCCGGACAGGGATACAATGAGCAGTTCTTC. Translation: CASSPGQGYNEQFF.